A single sample gave rise to the 14 T cell receptor beta chains below, sequenced in a study of post-analysis software for immune sequencing data (dated by TCRdb to 2013 to 2016). Broad study findings and their caveats: Significantly higher frequencies in patients than in controls were found for a few TRBV segments, including TRBV5-6, TRBV5-1 and TRBV20-1.

For these TCRs, the target antigens are not known. Libraries were constructed by PCR. Sequencing instrument: Illumina HiSeq 2500. To reduce PCR and sequencing biases, unique molecular identifiers were incorporated into the TCR beta cDNA libraries. Using fastp trimming at Q25 and MiXCR clonotype assembly, TCRdb reanalyzed the public sequencing data and kept in-frame beta chains. Identical CDR3 proteins give one entry, which carries the most common genes and DNA. The sample records under 900,000 distinct CDR3 sequences, about 53% of which are singletons. The ten top clones hold under 6% of the sample. The specimen was blood. The source is a girl aged 10 to 17 with multiple sclerosis.

The gene calls are TRBV6-5 and TRBJ2-7, with TRBD2 identical over 9 bases. This CDR3 is 15 amino acids long. Germline lookup yields CDR1 MNHEY and CDR2 SVGAGI. V shed 0 bases, J shed 4 bases, and the junction held 4 bases outside the gene matches. The CDR3 spells CASSYSRLAGYEQYF. The CDR3 DNA sequence: TGTGCCAGCAGTTACTCTCGGCTAGCGGGATACGAGCAGTACTTC.

The rearrangement links TRBV5-1 to TRBJ2-7; 7 nucleotides line up with TRBD1. Unmatched junction bases numbered 14, after V lost 0 bases and J lost 2 bases. The CDR3 is 18 residues long. Germline assignment: CDR1 SGHRS and CDR2 YFSETQ. In DNA, the CDR3 is TGCGCCAGCAGCTTGGGCCCCAGTACAGGGGTGGGGGCCTACGAGCAGTACTTC. Translated: CASSLGPSTGVGAYEQYF.

V usage is TRBV12-5 and J usage is TRBJ2-7; D is perhaps TRBD1 (6 bases). Germline V gene data show CDR1 as LGHNT and CDR2 as FRNRAP. With 3 bases removed from V and 4 bases from J, the gap between germline ends came to 10 bases. This CDR3 has 13 residues. The CDR3 DNA reads TGTGCTAGTGGTTTAGCGACAGGTTACGAGCAGTACTTC. It encodes CASGLATGYEQYF.

The chain combines TRBV15 with TRBJ2-5, with TRBD2 matching over 7 bases. The tail of the sequence fits TRBJ2-7 better, so the J call may be wrong. This CDR3 is 16 amino acids long. Germline loops: CDR1 LNHNV, CDR2 YYDKDF (reference sequence). The CDR3 DNA follows: TGTGCCACCAGCAGAGTAGTAGGGCGGGGGTTTTACGAGCAGTACTTC. Translation gives CATSRVVGRGFYEQYF.

The chain recombines TRBV4-1 with TRBJ2-4; D gene unclear. The last part of the DNA fits TRBJ2-7 better; the J call may be wrong. The CDR3 contains 14 residues. Germline V CDR1 and CDR2: MGHRA, YSYEKL. In nucleotides, the CDR3 is TGCGCCAGCAGCCAAGATGTGTCGGGTCTCGAGCAGTACTTC. Translated, it gives CASSQDVSGLEQYF.

This clonotype was counted only a few times. The CDR3 sequence is CASSGRTSGTRETQYF. CDR3 in DNA: TGTGCCAGCAGTGGTAGGACTAGCGGGACCAGAGAGACCCAGTACTTC. The chain is built from TRBV6-6 and TRBJ2-5, with TRBD2 matching 12 bases. CDR1 is MNHNY, CDR2 SVGAGI, per germline (reference sequence). The CDR3 totals 16 residues. The V segment lost 5 bases and the J segment 4 bases; nucleotides outside the gene matches: 8.

The chain uses TRBV6-2 or TRBV6-3 and TRBJ2-7, with a weak D call TRBD2 (6 bases). This CDR3 has 13 residues. Germline lookup yields CDR1 MNHEY and CDR2 SVGEGT. The V and J ends lost 6 bases and 0 bases respectively, with 9 bases between them. Here the CDR3 reads CASRGLSSYEQYF. The CDR3 DNA sequence: TGTGCCAGCAGGGGACTTAGCTCCTACGAGCAGTACTTC.

The V and J genes are TRBV5-1 and TRBJ1-3, with D hard to call. Between the trimmed V and J ends, which lost 0 bases and 4 bases, there was a span of 5 bases. The CDR3 runs to 13 residues. Per germline, CDR1 SGHRS and CDR2 YFSETQ. CDR3 DNA: TGCGCCAGCAGCTTGGCGGAGGGAAACACCATATATTTT. Translating it yields CASSLAEGNTIYF.

About this clonotype: A read error may account for a junction end that differs from germline. This chain connects TRBV27 to TRBJ2-5; D is unresolved. The J call could be wrong; TRBJ2-7 is a better fit for the DNA end. Germline V gene lookup returns CDR1 MNHEY and CDR2 SMNVEV (reference sequence). This CDR3 region has 15 residues. The CDR3 region is CACRLRPGENYEQYF. CDR3 nucleotide sequence: TGTGCCTGCAGGCTTCGGCCTGGGGAAAACTACGAGCAGTACTTC.

The chain carries TRBV20-1 and TRBJ2-1; no clear D. CDR1 DFQATT and CDR2 SNEGSKA come from the germline V gene (reference sequence). V gave up 2 bases and J gave up 0 bases, with 8 bases separating them. The CDR3 has 14 amino acids. CDR3 in DNA: TGCAGTGCTAGAAGCGTCAGCTCCTACAATGAGCAGTTCTTC. This codes for CSARSVSSYNEQFF.

This sequence joins TRBV10-3 and TRBJ1-6, with D tentatively TRBD1 (6 bases). The length of the CDR3 is 16 residues. The V and J ends lost 6 bases and 0 bases respectively, with 12 bases between them. CDR1 is ENHRY, CDR2 SYGVKD, per germline. The CDR3 DNA reads as TGTGCCATCAGCCCTAGACAGGACTCCTATAATTCACCCCTCCACTTT. Amino acid sequence: CAISPRQDSYNSPLHF.

The chain carries TRBV4-1 and TRBJ2-3, with D unresolved. Germline CDR1 MGHRA, CDR2 YSYEKL. V was clipped by 0 bases and J by 0 bases, with 13 bases between them. The CDR3 is 17 amino acids. The CDR3 coding sequence is TGCGCCAGCAGCCAAGATTCTACGGCCCGAAGCACAGATACGCAGTATTTT. Protein: CASSQDSTARSTDTQYF.

The V and J genes are TRBV6-5 and TRBJ2-1; D is perhaps TRBD1 (7 bases). Germline values: CDR1 MNHEY, CDR2 SVGAGI. CDR3 size: 14 residues. V lost 5 bases to trimming and J lost 4 bases, with 12 bases between them. Written as DNA, the CDR3 is TGTGCCAGCAGTCCGGGGGACAGATACAATGAGCAGTTCTTC. It encodes CASSPGDRYNEQFF.

V usage is TRBV12-3 or TRBV12-4 and J usage is TRBJ2-5; 10 bases are shared with TRBD2. Judging by the DNA end, TRBJ2-7 fits better; the J call may be wrong. CDR3 length: 16 residues. The chain's CDR3 is CASSLASGRGTYEQYF. The CDR3 DNA sequence: TGTGCCAGCAGTTTGGCTAGCGGGAGAGGGACCTACGAGCAGTACTTC.